The rows below give T cell receptor beta chains drawn from one sample of a study of blood T cell repertoires in COVID-19. Profiled with immunoSEQ multiplex PCR; TCRdb holds only in-frame clones, not every one. The table records some 300,000 clones, about 90% of them present only once. Sequencing input: PBMCs or T cells enriched from blood (not recorded which). Receptors were obtained from a woman under 40 who had recovered from COVID-19. Each CDR3 is given with its conserved first and last residue. The D gene is left open where the match is weak. Only some rows state a clone size, as once, few, many or a class for expanded clones.

v_call: TRBV7-2
clone_size: .
j_call: TRBJ1-6
d_call: .
cdr3_aa: CASSLGYGNLVDSPLHF
cdr3_nt: TGTGCCAGCAGCTTAGGTTACGGGAACCTTGTTGATTCACCCCTCCACTTT

v_call: TRBV2
clone_size: once
j_call: TRBJ2-3
d_call: .
cdr3_aa: CASSETPGGTQYF
cdr3_nt: TGTGCCAGCAGTGAAACTCCCGGGGGTACGCAGTATTTT

v_call: TRBV20-1
clone_size: .
j_call: TRBJ1-2
d_call: .
cdr3_aa: CSGGDDYGYTF
cdr3_nt: TGCAGTGGGGGAGACGACTATGGCTACACCTTC

v_call: TRBV6-5
clone_size: once
j_call: TRBJ2-1
d_call: .
cdr3_aa: CASTYRDPSYNEQFF
cdr3_nt: TGTGCCAGCACCTACAGGGACCCCTCCTACAATGAGCAGTTCTTC

v_call: TRBV18
clone_size: .
j_call: TRBJ1-1
d_call: .
cdr3_aa: CASLPTGGNTEAFF
cdr3_nt: TGTGCCAGCTTACCCACCGGGGGAAACACTGAAGCTTTCTTT

v_call: TRBV11-2
clone_size: .
j_call: TRBJ2-7
d_call: TRBD2
cdr3_aa: CASSPPLGRADSSYEQYF
cdr3_nt: TGTGCCAGCAGCCCCCCCCTAGGGAGGGCCGATTCTTCCTACGAGCAGTACTTC

v_call: TRBV6-2/TRBV6-3
clone_size: .
j_call: TRBJ2-3
d_call: TRBD2
cdr3_aa: CASSRLGTSGRYTDTQYF
cdr3_nt: TGTGCCAGCAGCCGCCTCGGGACTAGCGGGAGGTACACAGATACGCAGTATTTT

v_call: TRBV7-9
clone_size: .
j_call: TRBJ2-2
d_call: TRBD2
cdr3_aa: CASSHGLAGANTGELFF
cdr3_nt: TGTGCCAGCAGCCACGGACTAGCGGGAGCCAACACCGGGGAGCTGTTTTTT

v_call: TRBV3-1/TRBV3-2
clone_size: .
j_call: TRBJ2-5
d_call: .
cdr3_aa: CASSQDLSGAETQYF
cdr3_nt: TGTGCCAGCAGCCAAGATCTTTCTGGGGCAGAGACCCAGTACTTC

v_call: TRBV19
clone_size: .
j_call: TRBJ1-5
d_call: TRBD1
cdr3_aa: CASSIGTVSLNQPQHF
cdr3_nt: TGTGCCAGTAGTATTGGGACAGTCAGTTTAAATCAGCCCCAGCATTTT

v_call: TRBV5-8
clone_size: .
j_call: TRBJ1-6
d_call: .
cdr3_aa: CASSSKTWGSQNSPLHF
cdr3_nt: TGTGCCAGCAGCTCGAAAACGTGGGGCAGCCAAAATTCACCCCTCCACTTT

v_call: TRBV5-8
clone_size: .
j_call: TRBJ2-3
d_call: .
cdr3_aa: CASSLVAVDTQYF
cdr3_nt: TGTGCCAGCAGCTTGGTAGCCGTAGATACGCAGTATTTT

v_call: TRBV11-3
clone_size: .
j_call: TRBJ2-1
d_call: TRBD2
cdr3_aa: CASSPGTSGSINEQFF
cdr3_nt: TGTGCCAGCAGCCCCGGGACTAGCGGGAGTATCAATGAGCAGTTCTTC

v_call: TRBV4-1
clone_size: .
j_call: TRBJ2-7
d_call: .
cdr3_aa: CASSYEGTPTRSSYEQYF
cdr3_nt: TGCGCCAGCAGCTACGAAGGGACACCGACACGAAGCTCCTACGAGCAGTACTTC

v_call: TRBV29-1
clone_size: .
j_call: TRBJ2-4
d_call: .
cdr3_aa: CSVQDMVWNIQYF
cdr3_nt: TGCAGCGTGCAGGACATGGTGTGGAACATTCAGTACTTC

v_call: TRBV5-5
clone_size: .
j_call: TRBJ2-7
d_call: TRBD2
cdr3_aa: CASSLEFGTSGSYEQYF
cdr3_nt: TGTGCCAGCAGCTTGGAATTCGGGACTAGCGGCTCCTACGAGCAGTACTTC

v_call: TRBV9
clone_size: .
j_call: TRBJ2-3
d_call: TRBD1
cdr3_aa: CASRGTGADTQYF
cdr3_nt: TGTGCCAGCAGGGGTACAGGGGCAGATACGCAGTATTTT

v_call: TRBV4-2
clone_size: .
j_call: TRBJ1-6
d_call: .
cdr3_aa: CASSRAGRENSPLHF
cdr3_nt: TGTGCCAGCAGCCGAGCGGGACGGGAAAATTCACCCCTCCACTTT

v_call: TRBV18
clone_size: .
j_call: TRBJ1-1
d_call: TRBD1
cdr3_aa: CASSRAYQGAESTEAFF
cdr3_nt: TGTGCCAGCTCACGGGCATATCAGGGGGCGGAAAGCACTGAAGCTTTCTTT

v_call: TRBV10-3
clone_size: .
j_call: TRBJ2-7
d_call: TRBD1
cdr3_aa: CAISEGQGAPEQYF
cdr3_nt: TGTGCCATCAGTGAAGGACAGGGCGCGCCTGAGCAGTACTTC